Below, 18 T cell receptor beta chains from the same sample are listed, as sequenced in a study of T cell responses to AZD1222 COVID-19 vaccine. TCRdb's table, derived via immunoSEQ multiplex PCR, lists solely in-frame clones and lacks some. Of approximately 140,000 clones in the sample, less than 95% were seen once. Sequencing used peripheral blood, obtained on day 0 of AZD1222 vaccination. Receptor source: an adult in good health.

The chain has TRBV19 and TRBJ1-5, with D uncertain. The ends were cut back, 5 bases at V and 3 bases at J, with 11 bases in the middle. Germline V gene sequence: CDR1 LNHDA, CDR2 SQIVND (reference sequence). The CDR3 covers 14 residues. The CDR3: CASSPSSVNQPQHF. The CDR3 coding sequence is TGTGCCAGTAGTCCAAGTTCGGTCAATCAGCCCCAGCATTTT.

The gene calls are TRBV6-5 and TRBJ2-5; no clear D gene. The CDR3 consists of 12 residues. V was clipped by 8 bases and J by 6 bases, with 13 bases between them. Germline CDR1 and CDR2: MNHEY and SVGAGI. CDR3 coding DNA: TGTGCCAGCTTCCCGGACCGCCAGACCCAGTACTTC. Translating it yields CASFPDRQTQYF.

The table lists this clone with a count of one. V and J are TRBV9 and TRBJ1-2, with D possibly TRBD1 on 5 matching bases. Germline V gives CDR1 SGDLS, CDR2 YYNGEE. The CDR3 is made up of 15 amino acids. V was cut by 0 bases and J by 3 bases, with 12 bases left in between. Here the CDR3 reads CASSVDSRTYYGYTF. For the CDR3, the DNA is TGTGCCAGCAGCGTAGACTCCCGGACATACTATGGCTACACCTTC.

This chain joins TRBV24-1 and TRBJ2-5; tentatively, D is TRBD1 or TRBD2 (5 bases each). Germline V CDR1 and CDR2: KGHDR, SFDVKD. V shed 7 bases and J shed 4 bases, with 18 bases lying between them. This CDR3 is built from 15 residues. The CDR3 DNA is TGTGCCACCAGGGGGACCCGAGAAGGTGGAGAGACCCAGTACTTC. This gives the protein CATRGTREGGETQYF.

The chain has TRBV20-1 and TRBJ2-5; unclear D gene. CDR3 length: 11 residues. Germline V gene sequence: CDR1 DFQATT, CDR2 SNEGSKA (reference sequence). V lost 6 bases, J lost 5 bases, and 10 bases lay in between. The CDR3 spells CSALESETQYF. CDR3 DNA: TGCAGTGCCCTGGAATCGGAGACCCAGTACTTC.

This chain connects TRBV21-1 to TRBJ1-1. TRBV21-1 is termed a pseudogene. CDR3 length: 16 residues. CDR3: CASSKVEAQETTEAFF. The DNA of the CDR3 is TGTGCCAGCAGCAAAGTCGAGGCTCAAGAGACTACTGAAGCTTTCTTT.

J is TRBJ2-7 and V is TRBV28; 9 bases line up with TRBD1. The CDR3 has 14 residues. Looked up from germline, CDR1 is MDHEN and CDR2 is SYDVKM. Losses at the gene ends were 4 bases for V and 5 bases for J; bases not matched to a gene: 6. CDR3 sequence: CASSSGQGFHEQYF. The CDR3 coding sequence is TGTGCCAGCAGTTCAGGACAGGGGTTCCACGAGCAGTACTTC.

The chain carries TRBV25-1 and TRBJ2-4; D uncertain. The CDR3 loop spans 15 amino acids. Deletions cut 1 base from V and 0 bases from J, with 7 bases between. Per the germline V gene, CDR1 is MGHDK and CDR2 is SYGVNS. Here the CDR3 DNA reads TGTGCCAGCAGTGAATCCAAGCTAGCCAAAAACATTCAGTACTTC. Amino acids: CASSESKLAKNIQYF.

CDR3 sequence: CASSVVPIPRSGYSGNTIYF. In DNA form, the CDR3 reads TGTGCCAGCAGCGTAGTGCCGATCCCTAGATCCGGTTACTCTGGAAACACCATATATTTT. V usage is TRBV9 and J usage is TRBJ1-3; the D is unclear. The CDR3 has 20 residues. In germline, CDR1 is SGDLS, CDR2 YYNGEE. Trimming stripped 0 bases from V and 0 bases from J, with 22 bases between.

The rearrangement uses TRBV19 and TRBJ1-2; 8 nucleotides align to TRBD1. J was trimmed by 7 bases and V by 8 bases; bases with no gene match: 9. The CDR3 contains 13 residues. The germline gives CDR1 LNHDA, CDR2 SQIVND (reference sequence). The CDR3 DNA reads TGTGCCAGTGGACAGGGAATTTTCTCTGGCTACACCTTC. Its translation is CASGQGIFSGYTF.

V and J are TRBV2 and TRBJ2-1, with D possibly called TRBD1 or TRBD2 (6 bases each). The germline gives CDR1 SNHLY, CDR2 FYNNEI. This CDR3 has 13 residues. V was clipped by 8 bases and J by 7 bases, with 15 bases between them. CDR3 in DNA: TGTGCCAGCTTCGGGGGCGCTGGAAATGAGCAGTTCTTC. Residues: CASFGGAGNEQFF.

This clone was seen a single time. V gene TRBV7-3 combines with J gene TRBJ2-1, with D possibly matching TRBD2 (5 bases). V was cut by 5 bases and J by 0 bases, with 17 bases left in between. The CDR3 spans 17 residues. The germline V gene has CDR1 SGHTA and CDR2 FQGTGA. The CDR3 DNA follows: TGTGCCAGCAGCCCCGGGGTAGCCCCAGGCTCCTACAATGAGCAGTTCTTC. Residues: CASSPGVAPGSYNEQFF.

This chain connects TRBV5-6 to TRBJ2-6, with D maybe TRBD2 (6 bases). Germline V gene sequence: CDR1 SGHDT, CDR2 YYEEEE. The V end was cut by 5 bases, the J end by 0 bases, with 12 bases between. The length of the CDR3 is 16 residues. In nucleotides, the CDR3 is TGTGCCAGCAGGTCGGGACTCCGCTCTGGGGCCAACGTCCTGACTTTC. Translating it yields CASRSGLRSGANVLTF. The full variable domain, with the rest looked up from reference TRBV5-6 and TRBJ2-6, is DAGVTQSPTHLIKTRGQQVTLRCSPKSGHDTVSWYQQALGQGPQFIFQYYEEEERQRGNFPDRFSGHQFPNYSSELNVNALLLGDSALYLCASRSGLRSGANVLTFGAGSRLTVL.

The CDR3 spells CASRGDRGSGNTIYF. CDR3 in DNA: TGTGCCAGCAGAGGGGACAGGGGTTCAGGAAACACCATATATTTT. The rearrangement joins TRBV2 to TRBJ1-3; 10 bases line up with TRBD1. The V segment lost 6 bases and the J segment 4 bases; nucleotides outside the gene matches: 6. The CDR3 loop spans 15 amino acids. Germline V gives CDR1 SNHLY, CDR2 FYNNEI.

DNA of the CDR3: TGTGCCAGCAGACACTACAGGGCGGGACAGCCCCAGCATTTT. Translated, it gives CASRHYRAGQPQHF. V usage is TRBV28 and J usage is TRBJ1-5, with a tentative D call TRBD1 (6 bases). V gave up 6 bases and J gave up 7 bases, with 16 bases separating them. CDR1 MDHEN and CDR2 SYDVKM come from the germline V gene. This CDR3 is 14 amino acids long.

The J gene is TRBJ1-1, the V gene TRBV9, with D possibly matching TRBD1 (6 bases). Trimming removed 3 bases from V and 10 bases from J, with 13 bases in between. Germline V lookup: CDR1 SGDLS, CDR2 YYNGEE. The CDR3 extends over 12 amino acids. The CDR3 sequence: CASSDLQGVAFF. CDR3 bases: TGTGCCAGCAGCGATTTACAGGGCGTAGCTTTCTTT.

CDR3 loop: CASSRAGLNSPLHF. The CDR3 DNA follows: TGTGCCAGTAGTAGGGCGGGTTTGAATTCACCCCTCCACTTT. The chain employs TRBV19 and TRBJ1-6; D is unresolved. Germline V gene lookup returns CDR1 LNHDA and CDR2 SQIVND (reference sequence). The ends were cut back, 4 bases at V and 7 bases at J, with 11 bases in the middle. This CDR3 has 14 residues.

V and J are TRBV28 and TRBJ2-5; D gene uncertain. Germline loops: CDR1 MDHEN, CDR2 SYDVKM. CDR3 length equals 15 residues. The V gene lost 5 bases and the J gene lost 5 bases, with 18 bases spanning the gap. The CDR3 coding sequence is TGTGCCAGCAGTCCATACGGAGCCGCCTTGGAGACCCAGTACTTC. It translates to CASSPYGAALETQYF.